This TCR beta chain was obtained from a study of shared clonotypes between healthy human individuals. V lost 3 bases, J lost 4 bases, and 4 bases stayed unmatched. The germline gives CDR1 SGHRS, CDR2 YFSETQ. CDR3 length: 15 amino acids. Of note for this clone: The antigen is unknown.

Study conclusions and caveats: It was the non-shared clonotypes that had lower generation probabilities than clonotypes shared by all four donors.

Generated by immunoSEQ multiplex PCR, the TCRdb table keeps only in-frame clones and is missing some. Of 2 million to 2.5 million clones detected, almost 96% appear once; the ten largest clones hold roughly 0.13%. This rearrangement joins TRBV5-1 to TRBJ2-1, with TRBD1 matching over 10 bases. The specimen sequenced was naive CD4+ T cells sorted from blood. Subset in this sample: CD45RA+ positively selected. The source of this sequence is a man aged 18 to 35 in good health. The CDR3, as DNA: TGCGCCAGCAGCTGGGGACAGGGGAAATACAATGAGCAGTTCTTC. This translates into CASSWGQGKYNEQFF.